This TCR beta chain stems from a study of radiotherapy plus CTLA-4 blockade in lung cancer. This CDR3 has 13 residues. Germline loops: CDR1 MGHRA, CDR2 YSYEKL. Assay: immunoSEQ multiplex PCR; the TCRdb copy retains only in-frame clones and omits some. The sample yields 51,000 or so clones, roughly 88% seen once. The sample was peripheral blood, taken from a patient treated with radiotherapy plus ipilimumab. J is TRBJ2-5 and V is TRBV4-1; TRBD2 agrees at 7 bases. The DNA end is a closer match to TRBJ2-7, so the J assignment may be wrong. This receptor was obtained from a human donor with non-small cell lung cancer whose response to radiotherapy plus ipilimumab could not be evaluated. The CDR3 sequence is CASSQVGGNEQYF. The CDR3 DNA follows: TGCGCCAGCAGCCAAGTGGGAGGGAACGAGCAGTACTTC.